This T cell receptor beta chain stems from a study of technical replicates of blood from several donors. Some clones are missing from TCRdb's copy, which holds only in-frame ones; the method was immunoSEQ multiplex PCR. The data show over 70,000 clones, more than 85% seen once. CDR3 size: 14 residues. V gave up 2 bases and J gave up 4 bases; unmatched junction bases: 4. Germline CDR1 is SGHDT and CDR2 is YYEEEE. Sequencing was performed on T cells isolated from PBMCs. The sequence came from a human donor in good health. The chain uses TRBV5-6 and TRBJ1-2, with 8 bases matching TRBD1. CDR3 DNA: TGTGCCAGCAGCTTCAGGGGGCCAGGCTATGGCTACACCTTC. Translating gives CASSFRGPGYGYTF. The full variable domain, rest sourced from reference TRBV5-6 and TRBJ1-2, is DAGVTQSPTHLIKTRGQQVTLRCSPKSGHDTVSWYQQALGQGPQFIFQYYEEEERQRGNFPDRFSGHQFPNYSSELNVNALLLGDSALYLCASSFRGPGYGYTFGSGTRLTVV.